This T cell receptor (beta chain) emerged from a study of blood T cell repertoires in COVID-19. Study background: Collection of acute and convalescent COVID-19 samples took place in the United States, Italy and Spain.

Germline V gene data show CDR1 as MNHEY and CDR2 as SMNVEV (reference sequence). V was shortened by 0 bases and J by 7 bases, with 9 bases between the two germline ends. This CDR3 comprises 13 residues. The protocol was immunoSEQ multiplex PCR, while the TCRdb copy is restricted to in-frame clones and leaves out a portion. The data show about 240,000 clones, roughly four fifths seen once. Only one count was recorded for this clone. Other DNA sequences in the sample encode the same CDR3. The rearrangement links TRBV27 to TRBJ1-2, with a tentative D call TRBD1 (6 bases). The sequence derives from a woman aged 18-29 years with acute or convalescent COVID-19. Sequencing used peripheral blood. Here the CDR3 reads CASSLSGGGGYTF. The CDR3 DNA is TGTGCCAGCAGTTTATCAGGGGGTGGTGGCTACACCTTC.